The rows below give T cell receptor beta chains drawn from one sample of a study of shared clonotypes between healthy human individuals. This table comes from immunoSEQ multiplex PCR, and its TCRdb copy is limited to in-frame clones, with some not included. The sample lists more than 2 million clones; about 94% were seen once. The sequenced material came from naive CD8+ T cells from PBMCs. Source of these receptors: a man between 18 and 29 years old in good health. Some clones in this sample may be carry-over from other donors' samples. Each CDR3 is given with its conserved first and last residue. D genes are given only for firm matches. Size is stated for part of the rows, as once, few or many counts, or as a class when the clone is expanded.

D: -; J: TRBJ1-5; size: -; V: TRBV4-1; length: 14; CDR3: CASSQVNDNQPQHF; DNA: TGCGCCAGCAGCCAAGTGAACGACAATCAGCCCCAGCATTTT
D: TRBD1; J: TRBJ1-2; size: -; V: TRBV9; length: 15; CDR3: CASSGQGARINGYTF; DNA: TGTGCCAGCAGCGGACAGGGGGCTAGAATAAATGGCTACACCTTC
D: TRBD1; J: TRBJ1-1; size: -; V: TRBV5-1; length: 13; CDR3: CASSIGQGYDPFF; DNA: TGCGCCAGCAGCATTGGACAGGGTTACGATCCCTTCTTT
D: -; J: TRBJ2-7; size: -; V: TRBV7-9; length: 15; CDR3: CASSLRTALPYEQYF; DNA: TGTGCCAGCAGCTTGAGGACAGCGCTCCCTTACGAGCAGTACTTC
D: -; J: TRBJ2-2; size: -; V: TRBV18; length: 13; CDR3: CASSPSRVRELFF; DNA: TGTGCCAGCTCACCCTCCAGGGTACGGGAGCTGTTTTTT
D: TRBD1; J: TRBJ1-4; size: -; V: TRBV5-1; length: 18; CDR3: CASSSDPGQGARGEKLFF; DNA: TGCGCCAGCAGCTCCGACCCGGGACAGGGGGCGCGCGGTGAAAAACTGTTTTTT
D: -; J: TRBJ2-5; size: -; V: TRBV11-2; length: 15; CDR3: CASSLDRTPPETQYF; DNA: TGTGCCAGCAGCCTAGACAGGACCCCCCCAGAGACCCAGTACTTC
D: TRBD1; J: TRBJ2-7; size: -; V: TRBV5-1; length: 15; CDR3: CASSLGDRGRREQYF; DNA: TGCGCCAGCAGCTTGGGTGACAGGGGGCGTAGGGAGCAGTACTTC
D: -; J: TRBJ2-5; size: -; V: TRBV6-1; length: 15; CDR3: CASSGPRYLEETQYF; DNA: TGTGCCAGCAGTGGGCCCAGGTACCTGGAGGAGACCCAGTACTTC
D: -; J: TRBJ2-7; size: -; V: TRBV19; length: 11; CDR3: CASMGSYEQYF; DNA: TGTGCCAGTATGGGCTCCTACGAGCAGTACTTC
D: -; J: TRBJ1-1; size: -; V: TRBV7-8; length: 16; CDR3: CASSLRAGLLNTEAFF; DNA: TGTGCCAGCAGCTTAAGGGCGGGACTCTTGAACACTGAAGCTTTCTTT
D: -; J: TRBJ2-2; size: -; V: TRBV25-1; length: 15; CDR3: CASSGTAQNTGELFF; DNA: TGTGCCAGCAGTGGGACGGCGCAGAACACCGGGGAGCTGTTTTTT
D: -; J: TRBJ2-5; size: -; V: TRBV29-1; length: 12; CDR3: CSVLSTRGTQYF; DNA: TGCAGCGTCCTATCGACTAGGGGGACCCAGTACTTC
D: -; J: TRBJ1-1; size: -; V: TRBV4-1; length: 19; CDR3: CASSLGARAPREFNTEAFF; DNA: TGCGCCAGCAGCCTCGGCGCGCGGGCGCCGCGCGAATTTAACACTGAAGCTTTCTTT
D: TRBD2; J: TRBJ2-7; size: -; V: TRBV27; length: 17; CDR3: CASKLTGASGRARQQYF; DNA: TGTGCCAGCAAACTGACAGGGGCTAGCGGGAGGGCCAGACAGCAGTACTTC
D: TRBD1; J: TRBJ2-2; size: -; V: TRBV11-3; length: 14; CDR3: CASSQDRTTGELFF; DNA: TGTGCCAGCAGCCAGGACAGGACCACCGGGGAGCTGTTTTTT
D: TRBD2; J: TRBJ2-7; size: once; V: TRBV7-9; length: 17; CDR3: CASSHPELGLGSYEQYF; DNA: TGTGCCAGCAGCCACCCCGAGCTAGGACTAGGATCATACGAGCAGTACTTC
D: -; J: TRBJ2-3; size: once; V: TRBV27; length: 15; CDR3: CASRLDYSSTDTQYF; DNA: TGTGCCAGCAGGTTAGACTACTCTAGCACAGATACGCAGTATTTT
D: -; J: TRBJ1-1; size: -; V: TRBV28; length: 14; CDR3: CASSLGGTNTEAFF; DNA: TGTGCCAGCAGCCTAGGTGGGACGAACACTGAAGCTTTCTTT
D: TRBD1; J: TRBJ1-5; size: -; V: TRBV27; length: 15; CDR3: CASSSGQGAWQPQHF; DNA: TGTGCCAGCAGTTCGGGACAGGGGGCCTGGCAGCCCCAGCATTTT
D: TRBD2; J: TRBJ2-1; size: -; V: TRBV9; length: 18; CDR3: CASSVGGLAGAAYNEQFF; DNA: TGTGCCAGCAGCGTAGGGGGACTAGCGGGAGCAGCCTACAATGAGCAGTTCTTC
D: -; J: TRBJ1-1; size: -; V: TRBV2; length: 14; CDR3: CASCRSQGGTEAFF; DNA: TGTGCCAGCTGCCGGAGTCAGGGAGGGACTGAAGCTTTCTTT
D: -; J: TRBJ2-7; size: -; V: TRBV28; length: 16; CDR3: CASSIDGNRASYEQYF; DNA: TGTGCCAGCAGTATTGACGGGAACAGGGCGTCCTACGAGCAGTACTTC
D: -; J: TRBJ2-7; size: -; V: TRBV5-5; length: 15; CDR3: CASSHESERRYEQYF; DNA: TGTGCCAGCAGCCACGAGAGCGAAAGGCGATACGAGCAGTACTTC
D: -; J: TRBJ2-3; size: -; V: TRBV27; length: 17; CDR3: CASSLMPVAASTDTQYF; DNA: TGTGCCAGCAGTTTAATGCCTGTGGCGGCTAGCACAGATACGCAGTATTTT
D: TRBD1; J: TRBJ1-3; size: -; V: TRBV7-9; length: 16; CDR3: CASSLGGTVSGNTIYF; DNA: TGTGCCAGCAGCTTAGGAGGGACAGTCTCTGGAAACACCATATATTTT
D: TRBD1; J: TRBJ1-1; size: -; V: TRBV7-6; length: 16; CDR3: CASTLGTGVMGTEAFF; DNA: TGTGCCAGCACCCTAGGGACAGGGGTTATGGGCACTGAAGCTTTCTTT
D: -; J: TRBJ1-1; size: -; V: TRBV7-8; length: 16; CDR3: CASSHLGRIRDAEAFF; DNA: TGTGCCAGCAGCCATCTAGGACGGATTAGGGATGCGGAAGCTTTCTTT
D: -; J: TRBJ1-1; size: -; V: TRBV4-1; length: 14; CDR3: CASSTTLLNTEAFF; DNA: TGCGCCAGCAGCACGACACTACTGAACACTGAAGCTTTCTTT
D: -; J: TRBJ1-1; size: -; V: TRBV9; length: 16; CDR3: CASSPSRGGGVTEAFF; DNA: TGTGCCAGCAGCCCTAGCAGGGGTGGAGGGGTCACTGAAGCTTTCTTT
D: TRBD1; J: TRBJ1-1; size: -; V: TRBV4-2; length: 15; CDR3: CASSQVDRVNTEAFF; DNA: TGTGCCAGCAGCCAAGTCGACAGGGTGAACACTGAAGCTTTCTTT
D: -; J: TRBJ2-3; size: -; V: TRBV28; length: 14; CDR3: CASSGWGRTDTQYF; DNA: TGTGCCAGCAGTGGGTGGGGTAGAACAGATACGCAGTATTTT
D: -; J: TRBJ2-2; size: -; V: TRBV19; length: 17; CDR3: CASSIVYRDTNTGELFF; DNA: TGTGCCAGTAGTATAGTCTACAGGGACACGAACACCGGGGAGCTGTTTTTT
D: TRBD1; J: TRBJ2-7; size: -; V: TRBV6-5; length: 15; CDR3: CASSPKQGVTYEQYF; DNA: TGTGCCAGCAGTCCTAAACAGGGGGTAACCTACGAGCAGTACTTC
D: -; J: TRBJ2-5; size: -; V: TRBV29-1; length: 12; CDR3: CSVAGPQETQYF; DNA: TGCAGCGTTGCCGGTCCTCAAGAGACCCAGTACTTC
D: TRBD1; J: TRBJ2-7; size: -; V: TRBV29-1; length: 15; CDR3: CSVVGRGQGAGEQYF; DNA: TGCAGCGTCGTGGGCCGGGGACAGGGGGCTGGGGAGCAGTACTTC
D: TRBD2; J: TRBJ2-1; size: -; V: TRBV11-2; length: 18; CDR3: CASSSHDYAGTSDIYQFF; DNA: TGTGCCAGCAGCTCTCATGATTACGCCGGGACTAGCGATATCTACCAGTTCTTC
D: TRBD1; J: TRBJ2-7; size: once; V: TRBV11-2; length: 17; CDR3: CASSLDLFGTGVYEQYF; DNA: TGTGCCAGCAGCTTAGATCTTTTCGGGACAGGGGTCTACGAGCAGTACTTC
D: -; J: TRBJ1-2; size: -; V: TRBV9; length: 13; CDR3: CASSEGGRLGYTF; DNA: TGTGCCAGCAGCGAGGGGGGTCGGTTGGGCTACACCTTC
D: TRBD1; J: TRBJ1-1; size: -; V: TRBV5-5; length: 15; CDR3: CASSYLTGRGAEAFF; DNA: TGTGCCAGCAGCTACCTGACAGGGAGGGGCGCTGAAGCTTTCTTT
D: TRBD2; J: TRBJ2-7; size: -; V: TRBV19; length: 17; CDR3: CASSIVGLAGGYYEQYF; DNA: TGTGCCAGTAGTATTGTGGGACTAGCGGGAGGCTACTACGAGCAGTACTTC
D: -; J: TRBJ2-7; size: -; V: TRBV28; length: 18; CDR3: CASSLGLAFEEALHEQYF; DNA: TGTGCCAGCAGTTTAGGGCTGGCATTTGAAGAGGCTTTACACGAGCAGTACTTC
D: -; J: TRBJ1-2; size: few; V: TRBV13; length: 15; CDR3: CASSQGGSLGYGYTF; DNA: TGTGCCAGCAGCCAGGGTGGCAGCTTAGGCTATGGCTACACCTTC
D: -; J: TRBJ2-1; size: -; V: TRBV19; length: 17; CDR3: CASSVRGLADIYNEQFF; DNA: TGTGCCAGTAGTGTTCGGGGTTTAGCGGATATTTACAATGAGCAGTTCTTC
D: TRBD2; J: TRBJ2-7; size: -; V: TRBV27; length: 14; CDR3: CASREREAAYEQYF; DNA: TGTGCCAGCAGAGAGCGGGAGGCAGCTTACGAGCAGTACTTC
D: -; J: TRBJ1-2; size: -; V: TRBV18; length: 15; CDR3: CASSPPRGSPYGYTF; DNA: TGTGCCAGCTCACCGCCGCGGGGATCCCCCTATGGCTACACCTTC
D: -; J: TRBJ2-7; size: -; V: TRBV29-1; length: 12; CDR3: CSVQSAPMEQYF; DNA: TGCAGCGTCCAATCGGCCCCAATGGAGCAGTACTTC
D: -; J: TRBJ2-1; size: -; V: TRBV7-3; length: 12; CDR3: CASSLPYDEQFF; DNA: TGTGCCAGCAGCTTACCCTATGACGAGCAGTTCTTC
D: -; J: TRBJ1-2; size: -; V: TRBV15; length: 14; CDR3: CATSRDRGSRGYTF; DNA: TGTGCCACCAGCAGAGATAGGGGTTCGCGTGGCTACACCTTC
D: -; J: TRBJ2-7; size: -; V: TRBV28; length: 14; CDR3: CASRRSRTNYEQYF; DNA: TGTGCCAGCAGACGAAGCAGGACTAATTACGAGCAGTACTTC
D: -; J: TRBJ1-2; size: -; V: TRBV19; length: 17; CDR3: CASSSLESGGPNYGYTF; DNA: TGTGCCAGTTCAAGCCTAGAGTCGGGTGGCCCTAACTATGGCTACACCTTC
D: -; J: TRBJ2-1; size: -; V: TRBV10-3; length: 15; CDR3: CAISEILSVGYEQFF; DNA: TGTGCCATCAGTGAGATTTTAAGTGTTGGGTATGAGCAGTTCTTC
D: -; J: TRBJ2-2; size: once; V: TRBV27; length: 16; CDR3: CASSLSGARGPGELFF; DNA: TGTGCCAGCAGTTTATCGGGGGCTAGGGGACCCGGGGAGCTGTTTTTT
D: TRBD1; J: TRBJ2-1; size: -; V: TRBV5-1; length: 14; CDR3: CASSLGTGYNEQFF; DNA: TGCGCCAGCAGCTTGGGGACAGGCTACAATGAGCAGTTCTTC